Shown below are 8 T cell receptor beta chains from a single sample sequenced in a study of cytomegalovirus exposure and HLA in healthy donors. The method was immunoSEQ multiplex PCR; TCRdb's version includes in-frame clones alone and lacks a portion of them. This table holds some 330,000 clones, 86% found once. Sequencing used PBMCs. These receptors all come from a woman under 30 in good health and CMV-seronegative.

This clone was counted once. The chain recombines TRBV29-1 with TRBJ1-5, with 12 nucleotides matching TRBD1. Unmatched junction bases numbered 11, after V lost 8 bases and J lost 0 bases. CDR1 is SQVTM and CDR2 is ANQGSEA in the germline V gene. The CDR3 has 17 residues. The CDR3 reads CSLAGTGGWSSNQPQHF. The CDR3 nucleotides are TGCAGCCTGGCCGGGACAGGGGGCTGGAGTAGCAATCAGCCCCAGCATTTT. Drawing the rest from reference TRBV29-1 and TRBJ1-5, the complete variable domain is SAVISQKPSRDICQRGTSLTIQCQVDSQVTMMFWYRQQPGQSLTLIATANQGSEATYESGFVIDKFPISRPNLTFSTLTVSNMSPEDSSIYLCSLAGTGGWSSNQPQHFGDGTRLSIL.

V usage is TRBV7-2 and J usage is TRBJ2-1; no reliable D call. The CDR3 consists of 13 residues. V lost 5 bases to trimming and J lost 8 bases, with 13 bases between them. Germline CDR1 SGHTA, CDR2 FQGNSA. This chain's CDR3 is CASSPRNLDEQFF. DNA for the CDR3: TGTGCCAGCAGCCCTAGGAATTTGGATGAGCAGTTCTTC.

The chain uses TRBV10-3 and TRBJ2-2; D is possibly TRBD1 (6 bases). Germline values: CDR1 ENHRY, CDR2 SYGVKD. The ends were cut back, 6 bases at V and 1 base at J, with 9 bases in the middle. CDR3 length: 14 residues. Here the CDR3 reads CAIRPTGNTGELFF. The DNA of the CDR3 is TGTGCCATCAGGCCGACAGGGAACACCGGGGAGCTGTTTTTT.

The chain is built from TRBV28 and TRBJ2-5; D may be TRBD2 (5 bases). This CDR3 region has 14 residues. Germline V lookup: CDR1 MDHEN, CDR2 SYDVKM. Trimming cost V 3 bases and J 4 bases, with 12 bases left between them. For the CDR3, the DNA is TGTGCCAGCAGTTTGATAAGTCGGGGAGAGACCCAGTACTTC. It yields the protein CASSLISRGETQYF.

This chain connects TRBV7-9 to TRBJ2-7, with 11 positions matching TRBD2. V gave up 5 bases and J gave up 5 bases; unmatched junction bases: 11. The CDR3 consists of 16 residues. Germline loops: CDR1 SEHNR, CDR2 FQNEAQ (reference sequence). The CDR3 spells CASSVSRLAGSHEQYF. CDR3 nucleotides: TGTGCCAGCAGCGTAAGCCGACTAGCGGGAAGTCACGAGCAGTACTTC.

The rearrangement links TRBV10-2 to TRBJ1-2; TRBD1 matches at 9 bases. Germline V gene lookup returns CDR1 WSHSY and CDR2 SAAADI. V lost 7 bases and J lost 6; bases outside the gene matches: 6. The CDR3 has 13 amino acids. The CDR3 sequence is CASTTGGADGYTF. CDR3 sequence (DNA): TGCGCCAGCACTACAGGGGGCGCGGATGGCTACACCTTC.

In nucleotides, the CDR3 is TGTGCCAGCAGTTACACCCAGCAGGGTCGCAACACCATATATTTT. This sequence encodes CASSYTQQGRNTIYF. This sequence joins TRBV6-5 and TRBJ1-3; TRBD1 might be the D (5 bases). The CDR3 is made up of 15 amino acids. Germline values: CDR1 MNHEY, CDR2 SVGAGI. Trimming pared 2 bases from V and 7 bases from J, leaving 15 bases between.

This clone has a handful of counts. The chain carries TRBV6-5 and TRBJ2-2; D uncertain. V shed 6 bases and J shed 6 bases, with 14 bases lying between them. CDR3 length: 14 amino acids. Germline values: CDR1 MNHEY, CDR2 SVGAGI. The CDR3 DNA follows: TGTGCCAGCAGCCGCCCTCCAGGCTCCGGGGAGCTGTTTTTT. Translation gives CASSRPPGSGELFF.